The entry below describes one TCR beta chain. The data are from a study of PD-L1 blockade in urothelial cancer. Whole-study context: When patients started atezolizumab at some point between 2013 and 2014, it was given at 1,200 mg intravenously every 3 weeks. Analyses used blood from 3 weeks (second dose) and 6 weeks after treatment start. The median number of T cells present in blood samples was fewer than 150,000.

In germline, CDR1 is MNHEY, CDR2 SVGAGI. This CDR3 has 13 amino acids. V was pared by 5 bases and J by 2 bases, with 9 bases between. Every PCR got spiked synthetic TCR analog templates. Repertoires were generated with immunoSEQ multiplex PCR, while TCRdb's copy carries only in-frame clones and drops some. The sample contains fewer than 65,000 clones, 70% to 90% of which appear only once. Sample time point: pretreatment peripheral blood. The sequenced sample was PBMCs, obtained around atezolizumab (anti-PD-L1) treatment. The gene calls are TRBV6-5 and TRBJ2-5; no reliable D call. This clonotype was sampled from a man between 65 and 80 years old with urothelial cancer. As DNA, the CDR3 is TGTGCCAGCAGTCCCCGCAGGCAAGAGACCCAGTACTTC. This codes for CASSPRRQETQYF.